Below, 27 T cell receptor beta chains from the same sample are listed, as sequenced in a study of blood T cell repertoires in COVID-19 (dated by TCRdb to the early 2020s). The library was prepared using the immunoSEQ multiplex PCR assay. TCRdb obtained this table from immuneACCESS and retained in-frame rearrangements with V and J assigned. These tables miss some clones; where compared with another copy, unresolved V genes account for less than half of the shortfall, and the remainder is unexplained. The sample includes around 290,000 clones, with 86% observed a single time. About 2.6% of the sample is held by the ten biggest clonotypes. The sequenced sample was PBMCs or T cells enriched from blood (not recorded which). These receptors were collected from a woman in her late teens or twenties who had recovered from COVID-19.

The chain has TRBV4-2 and TRBJ2-7, with D possibly matching TRBD2 (6 bases). Trimming cost V 3 bases and J 6 bases, with 12 bases left between them. The CDR3 is 13 residues long. Germline assignment: CDR1 LGHNA and CDR2 YNFKEQ. Here the CDR3 reads CASSHKDGGEQYF. DNA of the CDR3: TGTGCCAGCAGCCATAAGGACGGGGGCGAGCAGTACTTC.

This clone was observed a single time. The chain recombines TRBV5-1 with TRBJ2-1; D is unresolved. V was shortened by 4 bases and J by 4 bases, with 3 bases between the two germline ends. Germline loops: CDR1 SGHRS, CDR2 YFSETQ. There are 11 residues in the CDR3. CDR3 in amino acids: CASSVYNEQFF. CDR3 coding DNA: TGCGCCAGCAGCGTATACAATGAGCAGTTCTTC.

The rearrangement uses TRBV18 and TRBJ1-2; tentative D call: TRBD1 (6 bases). Trimming pared 5 bases from V and 0 bases from J, leaving 22 bases between. Germline assignment: CDR1 KGHSH and CDR2 LQKENI. CDR3 length: 18 residues. This CDR3 is CASSANGGAESPNYGYTF. CDR3 DNA sequence: TGTGCCAGCTCAGCCAACGGGGGGGCAGAGTCCCCTAACTATGGCTACACCTTC.

The chain combines TRBV30 with TRBJ2-3; TRBD2 agrees at 9 bases. There are 15 residues in the CDR3. The J segment lost 6 bases and the V segment lost 3 bases, leaving 10 bases of the junction unmatched. In germline, CDR1 is GTSNPN, CDR2 SVGIG (reference sequence). CDR3 region: CAWSPSGRHWDTQYF. The DNA of the CDR3 is TGTGCCTGGAGCCCAAGCGGGAGGCATTGGGATACGCAGTATTTT.

V usage is TRBV7-9 and J usage is TRBJ1-2; 8 bases fit TRBD1. Germline V gene data show CDR1 as SEHNR and CDR2 as FQNEAQ (reference sequence). Trimming cost V 4 bases and J 4 bases; bases outside gene matches: 14. The CDR3 covers 17 residues. The CDR3 DNA is TGTGCCAGCAGCTCCACTCTCGAGTGGACAGGGATCTATGGCTACACCTTC. This gives the protein CASSSTLEWTGIYGYTF. Supplemented by reference TRBV7-9 and TRBJ1-2, the full variable domain reads DTGVSQNPRHKITKRGQNVTFRCDPISEHNRLYWYRQTLGQGPEFLTYFQNEAQLEKSRLLSDRFSAERPKGSFSTLEIQRTEQGDSAMYLCASSSTLEWTGIYGYTFGSGTRLTVV.

Written as DNA, the CDR3 is TGTGCCAGCAGCCCCTATATTATAGTGGGGGAGGACACTGAAGCTTTCTTT. Amino acids: CASSPYIIVGEDTEAFF. V usage is TRBV9 and J usage is TRBJ1-1; tentative D call: TRBD1 (5 bases). The CDR3 is made up of 17 amino acids. Trimming took 4 bases from V and 3 from J, leaving 22 bases between them. Germline CDR1 reads SGDLS; CDR2 reads YYNGEE.

The genes are TRBV30 and TRBJ2-3; 7 bases align to TRBD2. V was pared by 0 bases and J by 6 bases, with 9 bases of the junction left unmatched. CDR1 is GTSNPN, CDR2 SVGIG, per germline (reference sequence). The CDR3 is 15 residues long. Here the CDR3 DNA reads TGTGCCTGGAGTGTCTTGGCGGGAGCAAGGGATACGCAGTATTTT. Its protein product is CAWSVLAGARDTQYF.

The chain carries TRBV5-1 and TRBJ2-1, with 8 bases aligning to TRBD2. The J segment lost 4 bases and the V segment lost 3 bases, leaving 9 bases of the junction unmatched. The CDR3 covers 16 residues. CDR1 and CDR2 from the germline V gene are SGHRS and YFSETQ. CDR3 DNA: TGCGCCAGCAGCTCTACGGGAGTAGCGGGGTACAATGAGCAGTTCTTC. Protein product: CASSSTGVAGYNEQFF.

This clone appeared a few times. V gene TRBV6-5 combines with J gene TRBJ1-4; tentative D call: TRBD1 (5 bases). Germline V gene data show CDR1 as MNHEY and CDR2 as SVGAGI. Trimming stripped 8 bases from V and 6 bases from J, with 19 bases between. This CDR3 spans 15 amino acids. The CDR3 region is CASQGGRGRDEKLFF. The CDR3 DNA reads TGTGCCAGCCAAGGTGGGCGGGGGAGGGATGAAAAACTGTTTTTT.

This clone was observed a few times. The J gene is TRBJ1-1, the V gene TRBV18; TRBD1 might be the D (6 bases). Germline V gene lookup returns CDR1 KGHSH and CDR2 LQKENI. This CDR3 has 15 residues. Trimming took 0 bases from V and 4 from J, leaving 12 bases between them. In nucleotides, the CDR3 is TGTGCCAGCTCACCACCGATAGGGGGATCCACTGAAGCTTTCTTT. Encoded protein: CASSPPIGGSTEAFF.

V usage is TRBV6-5 and J usage is TRBJ1-1, with no clear D. The CDR3 extends over 13 amino acids. Trimming took off 6 bases at V and 0 bases at J, with 8 bases between the two ends. Germline values: CDR1 MNHEY, CDR2 SVGAGI. CDR3 in amino acids: CASRGNMNTEAFF. As DNA, the CDR3 is TGTGCCAGCAGGGGCAATATGAACACTGAAGCTTTCTTT.

This chain joins TRBV4-1 and TRBJ2-1; 11 bases agree with TRBD2. Losses at the gene ends were 4 bases for V and 1 base for J; bases not matched to a gene: 9. The CDR3 sequence is 18 residues long. Germline V gene sequence: CDR1 MGHRA, CDR2 YSYEKL. This CDR3 is CASSPTTLAGGSYNEQFF. The CDR3 DNA is TGCGCCAGCAGCCCTACAACTCTAGCGGGAGGATCCTACAATGAGCAGTTCTTC.

V and J are TRBV28 and TRBJ2-2; tentatively, D is TRBD2 (6 bases). V was clipped by 4 bases and J by 1 base, with 13 bases between them. The CDR3 spans 16 residues. Germline values: CDR1 MDHEN, CDR2 SYDVKM. In DNA, the CDR3 is TGTGCCAGCAGTTCCCTCGGGGGAGAGAACACCGGGGAGCTGTTTTTT. Amino acids: CASSSLGGENTGELFF.

The V gene is TRBV7-2, the J gene TRBJ2-3; D unclear. V was pared by 0 bases and J by 2 bases, with 9 bases between. The CDR3 consists of 15 residues. CDR1 is SGHTA and CDR2 is FQGNSA in the germline V gene. The CDR3 sequence is CASSLAPRSTDTQYF. CDR3 nucleotide sequence: TGTGCCAGCAGCTTAGCCCCCAGGTCCACAGATACGCAGTATTTT.

The rearrangement uses TRBV9 and TRBJ2-3; 7 nucleotides match TRBD2. J gave up 2 bases and V 1 base, and 16 bases lay outside the gene matches. CDR1 is SGDLS, CDR2 YYNGEE, per germline. This CDR3 has 19 amino acids. This CDR3 reads CASSVRGVNTLDYTDTQYF. In DNA form, the CDR3 reads TGTGCCAGCAGCGTACGGGGGGTGAACACACTCGACTACACAGATACGCAGTATTTT.

V is TRBV28 and J is TRBJ2-3; TRBD1 aligns across 9 bases. The CDR3 sequence is 16 residues long. Losses at the gene ends were 4 bases for V and 1 base for J; bases not matched to a gene: 6. From germline, CDR1 is MDHEN and CDR2 SYDVKM. The chain's CDR3 is CASSSDRQGGTDTQYF. CDR3 coding DNA: TGTGCCAGCAGTTCCGACAGACAGGGGGGCACAGATACGCAGTATTTT. Complete variable domain (other parts from reference TRBV28 and TRBJ2-3): DVKVTQSSRYLVKRTGEKVFLECVQDMDHENMFWYRQDPGLGLRLIYFSYDVKMKEKGDIPEGYSVSREKKERFSLILESASTNQTSMYLCASSSDRQGGTDTQYFGPGTRLTVL.

The CDR3 sequence: CASSLYLDGDYSYEQYF. The CDR3 nucleotides read TGCGCCAGCAGCTTATATTTGGACGGGGACTACTCCTACGAGCAGTACTTC. The genes are TRBV5-1 and TRBJ2-7, with 7 bases aligning to TRBD2. The CDR3 runs to 17 residues. Germline V lookup: CDR1 SGHRS, CDR2 YFSETQ. With V trimmed by 2 bases and J by 0 bases, 11 bases remained unmatched.

The V gene is TRBV11-3, the J gene TRBJ2-3; 8 bases map to TRBD2. Per germline, CDR1 SGHNT and CDR2 YENEEA. The V segment lost 5 bases and the J segment 2 bases; nucleotides outside the gene matches: 9. CDR3 size: 16 residues. The CDR3 DNA is TGTGCCAGCAGCGCTCGCGTAGCGGGACCCACAGATACGCAGTATTTT. It translates to CASSARVAGPTDTQYF.

In this sample, this clone turned up once. The genes are TRBV12-3 or TRBV12-4 and TRBJ1-2; TRBD1 matches at 9 bases. J lost 7 bases, V lost 6 bases, and 6 bases had no gene match. CDR3 length: 13 residues. CDR3 sequence: CASRPTGGFGYTF. The CDR3 DNA follows: TGTGCCAGCAGACCCACAGGGGGCTTTGGCTACACCTTC.

This chain connects TRBV12-2 to TRBJ1-1. TRBV12-2 is a pseudogene segment. This CDR3 region has 13 residues. CDR3 nucleotide sequence: TGTGCAAGTCGCTTAAGTCCACTCGCTGAAGCTTTCTTT. This translates into CASRLSPLAEAFF.

This clone was recorded only once. The chain employs TRBV7-8 and TRBJ1-5; TRBD1 is a possible D gene (5 bases). Germline loops: CDR1 SGHVS, CDR2 FQNEAQ. The ends were cut back, 4 bases at V and 5 bases at J, with 18 bases in the middle. The CDR3 consists of 16 residues. The CDR3 here is CASSSGQVYLDQPQHF. CDR3 DNA: TGTGCCAGCAGCTCAGGACAAGTCTACTTGGATCAGCCCCAGCATTTT.

This clone showed up just once. The chain links TRBV28 to TRBJ1-1; 8 positions match TRBD1. The CDR3 extends over 15 amino acids. Germline V gene sequence: CDR1 MDHEN, CDR2 SYDVKM. With 5 bases clipped from V and 1 base from J, the junction kept 6 bases outside the gene matches. This CDR3 reads CASSPTTGGNTEAFF. DNA for the CDR3: TGTGCCAGCAGTCCAACAACAGGGGGGAACACTGAAGCTTTCTTT.

The chain recombines TRBV24-1 with TRBJ1-2; D possibly corresponds to TRBD1 (5 bases). V was pared by 4 bases and J by 4 bases, with 15 bases between. CDR1 KGHDR and CDR2 SFDVKD come from the germline V gene. CDR3 size: 15 residues. The DNA of the CDR3 is TGTGCCACCAGTGACCGGACCCGGGGGGGCTATGGCTACACCTTC. This encodes CATSDRTRGGYGYTF.

This clone was counted ten times or more. The rearrangement joins TRBV6-4 to TRBJ2-3, with TRBD2 matching 10 bases. The CDR3 runs 15 residues. Germline lookup yields CDR1 MRHNA and CDR2 SNTAGT. The V gene end was trimmed by 4 bases and the J gene end by 4 bases; junction bases not matched to a gene: 5. CDR3 bases: TGTGCCAGCAGTGCCAGCGGGGGGGCCGCAGATACGCAGTATTTT. Amino acids: CASSASGGAADTQYF.

V gene TRBV4-1 combines with J gene TRBJ2-7; D might be TRBD1 (5 bases). From germline, CDR1 is MGHRA and CDR2 YSYEKL. The CDR3 is made up of 18 amino acids. Trimming took off 2 bases at V and 0 bases at J, with 20 bases between the two ends. CDR3 in DNA: TGCGCCAGCAGCCAATTTTTCGTCCTGGGGCAGGACTCCTACGAGCAGTACTTC. Translated, it gives CASSQFFVLGQDSYEQYF.

The chain has TRBV7-9 and TRBJ2-7, with D possibly being TRBD2 (5 bases). Between the trimmed V and J ends, which lost 5 bases and 4 bases, there was a span of 12 bases. The CDR3 is made up of 13 amino acids. Germline V CDR1 and CDR2: SEHNR, FQNEAQ (reference sequence). The CDR3 DNA reads TGTGCCAGCAGCCCTGCCGGGGATTACGAGCAGTACTTC. As protein: CASSPAGDYEQYF.

The CDR3 loop reads CASSATGLNEKLFF. DNA of the CDR3: TGTGCCAGCAGCGCGACAGGACTTAATGAAAAACTGTTTTTT. The chain has TRBV5-4 and TRBJ1-4; weak D call: TRBD1 (6 bases). The V gene lost 4 bases and the J gene lost 4 bases, with 11 bases spanning the gap. The CDR3 totals 14 residues. CDR1 is SGHNT and CDR2 is YYREEE in the germline V gene (reference sequence).